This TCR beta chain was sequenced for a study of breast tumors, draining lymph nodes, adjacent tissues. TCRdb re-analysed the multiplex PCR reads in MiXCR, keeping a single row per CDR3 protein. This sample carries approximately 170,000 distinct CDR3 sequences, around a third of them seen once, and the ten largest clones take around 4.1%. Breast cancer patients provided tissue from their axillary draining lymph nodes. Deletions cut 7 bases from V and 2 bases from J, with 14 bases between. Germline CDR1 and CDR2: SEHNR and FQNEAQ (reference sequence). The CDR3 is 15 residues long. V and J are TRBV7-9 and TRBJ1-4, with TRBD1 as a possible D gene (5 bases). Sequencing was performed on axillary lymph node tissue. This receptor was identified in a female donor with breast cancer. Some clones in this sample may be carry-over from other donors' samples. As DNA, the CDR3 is TGTGCCAGCAATGGGGGGGGTACGACTAATGAAAAACTGTTTTTT. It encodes CASNGGGTTNEKLFF.